At least ten counts were recorded for the clone carrying this TCR beta chain. The antigen remains undetermined. Thyroid surgery was performed in patients who had received no treatment beforehand. The CDR3 is 15 amino acids. CDR1 DFQATT and CDR2 SNEGSKA come from the germline V gene (reference sequence). Trimming stripped 4 bases from V and 3 bases from J, with 18 bases between. Through MiXCR, TCRdb re-clonotyped the PCR reads. The data hold 85,000 to 95,000 clones, with about 15% observed a single time. The sample is drawn from a study of metastatic and nonmetastatic thyroid tumors. About the research overall: Repertoires from malignant and benign thyroid patients were compared across blood and tumor or nodule tissue.

Study outcomes and limitations: Malignant thyroid tumors reportedly exceeded benign nodules significantly in TCR beta diversity, with the difference appearing in blood and tumor.

This TCR came from a female donor with papillary thyroid cancer or a benign thyroid nodule (not recorded which). Some clones in this sample may be carry-over from other donors' samples. The chain combines TRBV20-1 with TRBJ1-1, with D maybe TRBD1 (6 bases). The sample taken for sequencing was blood. In nucleotides, the CDR3 is TGCAGTGCTAAAAACCGGGACACCCACTACACTGAAGCTTTCTTT. Translated, it gives CSAKNRDTHYTEAFF.